This is a list of T cell receptor beta chains from one sample in a study of blood T cell repertoires in COVID-19. Assay used: immunoSEQ multiplex PCR; TCRdb lists only in-frame clones, some missing. The table shows some 150,000 clones, with around 87% occurring only once. Sequenced material: peripheral blood. Every receptor here comes from a middle-aged woman with acute or convalescent COVID-19. CDR3s include the opening cysteine and the closing phenylalanine or tryptophan. A D gene is named only where the DNA matches it firmly. Only some rows state a clone size, as once, few, many or a class for expanded clones.

TGTGCCATCAGCCAACAGGGTTTAGGGTACAATGAGCAGTTCTTC	CAISQQGLGYNEQFF	TRBV10-3	TRBJ2-1	once	-	15
TGTGCCAGCAGCGTAGGAGTGGGGGCTCAGCCCCAGCATTTT	CASSVGVGAQPQHF	TRBV9	TRBJ1-5	-	-	14
TGTGCCAGCAGCCAGGATAGCAATCAGCCCCAGCATTTT	CASSQDSNQPQHF	TRBV7-9	TRBJ1-5	-	-	13
TGTGCCATCAGTGACGACAGGCTAAGAGCTTTCTTT	CAISDDRLRAFF	TRBV10-3	TRBJ1-1	-	-	12
TGTGCCAGCGCATTCAGCGGGGGAGTCGGGGAGCTGTTTTTT	CASAFSGGVGELFF	TRBV5-8	TRBJ2-2	-	TRBD2	14
TGTGCCAGCAGTTCCGGGACAGGGGGTTATGGAAACACCATATATTTT	CASSSGTGGYGNTIYF	TRBV27	TRBJ1-3	-	TRBD1	16
TGTGCCAGCACTCTGACAGGATCCTCCTTCGGGTACAATGAGCAGTTCTTC	CASTLTGSSFGYNEQFF	TRBV27	TRBJ2-1	few	-	17
TGTGCCAGCAGTGACGGACCCGGGGGAACAGGGGTCTACGAGCAGTACTTC	CASSDGPGGTGVYEQYF	TRBV2	TRBJ2-7	-	-	17
TGTGCCAGTAGTATAGGACTAGCACCCGAAGAGGGGTTCTTC	CASSIGLAPEEGFF	TRBV19	TRBJ2-1	-	TRBD2	14
TGTGCCTGGAGTTCTATTTCCCCCAACACTGAAGCTTTCTTT	CAWSSISPNTEAFF	TRBV30	TRBJ1-1	once	-	14
TGTGCCAGCAGTTTACTTGGGAGGGGAACCTACGAGCAGTACTTC	CASSLLGRGTYEQYF	TRBV27	TRBJ2-7	-	TRBD2	15
TGTGCCAGCAGCTCGGACACCCCCTATGGCTACACCTTC	CASSSDTPYGYTF	TRBV7-9	TRBJ1-2	-	-	13
TGTGCCAGCAGCCCCATCGCTACCCTCCTTTACACCGGGGAGCTGTTTTTT	CASSPIATLLYTGELFF	TRBV7-2	TRBJ2-2	-	-	17
TGTGCCAGCAGCTTAGGGTACATCAATGAGCAGTTCTTC	CASSLGYINEQFF	TRBV11-2	TRBJ2-1	once	-	13
TGTGCCAGCAGCACACGTGAGCCGTCCCGAGGGTACACCTTC	CASSTREPSRGYTF	TRBV7-2	TRBJ1-2	-	-	14
TGTGCCAGCAGGCAGAGGCGCGAAAAACTGTTTTTT	CASRQRREKLFF	TRBV28	TRBJ1-4	-	-	12
TGTGCCAGCAGCCCTCACAGACAGAACACTGAAGCTTTCTTT	CASSPHRQNTEAFF	TRBV16	TRBJ1-1	-	-	14
TGTGCCAGCAGCCGTGTTAGGGGGACAGGGAAGTACGAGCAGTACTTC	CASSRVRGTGKYEQYF	TRBV5-4	TRBJ2-7	few	TRBD1	16
TGTGCCATCAGTGACCCTGAGGGACTTTTCAATGAGCAGTTCTTC	CAISDPEGLFNEQFF	TRBV10-3	TRBJ2-1	-	-	15
TGTGCCACCAGTTTATCCTCCGGGACAGGGGGCTACACCTTC	CATSLSSGTGGYTF	TRBV24-1	TRBJ1-2	few	TRBD1	14
TGTGCCAGCAGCTCCGGACAGGGAAACGCAGCTGAAGAGCAGTTCTTC	CASSSGQGNAAEEQFF	TRBV11-3	TRBJ2-1	-	TRBD1	16
TGTGCCAGCAGCCCCGGGACTAGCGGACCCTACAATGAGCAGTTCTTC	CASSPGTSGPYNEQFF	TRBV7-6	TRBJ2-1	-	TRBD2	16
TGTGCCATCAGTGAGTGGGGACTAGCGGGCTCCTACGAGCAGTACTTC	CAISEWGLAGSYEQYF	TRBV10-3	TRBJ2-7	-	TRBD2	16
TGCGCCAGCAGCTCGGACAGGGGAAACACTGAAGCTTTCTTT	CASSSDRGNTEAFF	TRBV5-1	TRBJ1-1	-	TRBD1	14
TGTGCCAGCAGCGAAGGACTGGGGACAAACGGGGAGCTGTTTTTT	CASSEGLGTNGELFF	TRBV13	TRBJ2-2	-	-	15
TGTGCCAGCAGTGAGAGTCAGGGTCGCTCTGGGGCCAACGTCCTGACTTTC	CASSESQGRSGANVLTF	TRBV6-1	TRBJ2-6	-	-	17
TGCGCCAGCAGCCAAGATTCGGGGTCCGACTATGGCTACACCTTC	CASSQDSGSDYGYTF	TRBV4-3	TRBJ1-2	-	-	15
TGTGCCACCAGCCGATTAGCGGGAGAGCGGGAGCTGTTTTTT	CATSRLAGERELFF	TRBV15	TRBJ2-2	-	TRBD2	14
TGTGCCAGCAGTTCTCACTTCCAGCCCCAGCATTTT	CASSSHFQPQHF	TRBV28	TRBJ1-5	once	-	12
TGTGCCAACCCGACGGGATACCATGCAACTAATGAAAAACTGTTTTTT	CANPTGYHATNEKLFF	TRBV27	TRBJ1-4	few	-	16
TGTGCCAGCAGTTCGGGTACTGAAGCTTTCTTT	CASSSGTEAFF	TRBV12-3/TRBV12-4	TRBJ1-1	-	-	11
TGTGCCAGCAGCGGAAATGGACAGGAGAACACTGAAGCTTTCTTT	CASSGNGQENTEAFF	TRBV21-1	TRBJ1-1	-	-	15
TGCGCCAGCAGCCTGGGACAGGGCGACAATCAGCCCCAGCATTTT	CASSLGQGDNQPQHF	TRBV4-1	TRBJ1-5	-	TRBD1	15
TGTGCCAGCTCTCAGCAGGGGTGGAGTCAGCCCCAGCATTTT	CASSQQGWSQPQHF	TRBV6-5	TRBJ1-5	once	-	14
TGTGCCAGCAGCTCCAGGGGAAAGGAGACCCAGTACTTC	CASSSRGKETQYF	TRBV7-2	TRBJ2-5	-	-	13
TGTGCCAGCAGTCCCCTGAGGCAGACTGAAGCTTTCTTT	CASSPLRQTEAFF	TRBV12-3/TRBV12-4	TRBJ1-1	-	-	13
TGTGCCAGCTCCGTTAATAATTCACCCCTCCACTTT	CASSVNNSPLHF	TRBV18	TRBJ1-6	-	-	12
TGTGCCAGCAGTGTCTCACAGGGGGATACGCAGTATTTT	CASSVSQGDTQYF	TRBV6-4	TRBJ2-3	once	TRBD1	13
TGTGCCAGCAGTCGCGGGGGCTGGACAGATACGCAGTATTTT	CASSRGGWTDTQYF	TRBV27	TRBJ2-3	-	-	14
TGCGCCAGCAGCTTGGGACAGGGAAACTATGGCTACACCTTC	CASSLGQGNYGYTF	TRBV5-1	TRBJ1-2	-	TRBD1	14
TGTGCCAGCAGCTTGACTAGCCGCTATGAGCAGTTCTTC	CASSLTSRYEQFF	TRBV7-9	TRBJ2-1	-	TRBD2	13
TGTGCCACCAGCAGAGACTCACCGGGAAGAACGGCTTTCTTT	CATSRDSPGRTAFF	TRBV15	TRBJ1-1	few	-	14
TGCGCCAGCAGCCGATCAGGGGGTGAGGGCACCGGGGAGCTGTTTTTT	CASSRSGGEGTGELFF	TRBV5-1	TRBJ2-2	-	TRBD1	16
TGTGCCAGCAGTAGATCAAAGGGGGCCTACGAGCAGTACTTC	CASSRSKGAYEQYF	TRBV6-5	TRBJ2-7	few	-	14
TGTGCCAGCAGTTCCCGCCTGACAGGGGGGACTGAAGCTTTCTTT	CASSSRLTGGTEAFF	TRBV6-2/TRBV6-3	TRBJ1-1	once	TRBD1	15
TGTGCCAGCAGGTCTACAGGGACCTCTAACTATGGCTACACCTTC	CASRSTGTSNYGYTF	TRBV28	TRBJ1-2	few	-	15
TGTGCCACCTCGGAGCAAGCCCCTGAAGGCTACACCTTC	CATSEQAPEGYTF	TRBV24-1	TRBJ1-2	-	-	13
TGCGCCAGCAGGATCCCACAGCCAGACCAAGCTAACTATGGCTACACCTTC	CASRIPQPDQANYGYTF	TRBV5-1	TRBJ1-2	-	-	17
TGTGCCAGCAGCTCAAGGGGGATTGAGCAGTTCTTC	CASSSRGIEQFF	TRBV11-3	TRBJ2-1	-	-	12
TGTGCCAGCAGCCCCGGGGCCGACAGGGGGTACAATGAGCAGTTCTTC	CASSPGADRGYNEQFF	TRBV11-2	TRBJ2-1	-	TRBD1	16
TGTGCCAGCAGCTTAGGGAAAAGGGACAGGGGCTTCGTTTTCTTT	CASSLGKRDRGFVFF	TRBV7-6	TRBJ1-1	-	TRBD1	15
TGTGCCAGCAGCATTACAGGGGGCATCGGAACCCAGTACTTC	CASSITGGIGTQYF	TRBV7-3	TRBJ2-5	once	TRBD1	14